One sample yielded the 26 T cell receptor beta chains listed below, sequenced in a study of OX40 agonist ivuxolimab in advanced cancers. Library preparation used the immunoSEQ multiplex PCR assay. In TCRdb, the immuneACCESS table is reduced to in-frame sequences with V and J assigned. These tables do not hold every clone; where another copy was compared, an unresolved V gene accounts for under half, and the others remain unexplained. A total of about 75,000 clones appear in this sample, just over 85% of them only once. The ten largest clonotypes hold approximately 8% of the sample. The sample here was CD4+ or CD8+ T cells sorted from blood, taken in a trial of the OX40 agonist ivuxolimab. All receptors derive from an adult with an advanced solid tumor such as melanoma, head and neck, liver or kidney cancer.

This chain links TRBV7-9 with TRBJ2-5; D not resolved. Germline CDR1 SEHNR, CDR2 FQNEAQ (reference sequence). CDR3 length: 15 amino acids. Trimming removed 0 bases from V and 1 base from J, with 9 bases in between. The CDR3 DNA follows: TGTGCCAGCAGCTTAGCGCTGACCGGCCAAGAGACCCAGTACTTC. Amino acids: CASSLALTGQETQYF.

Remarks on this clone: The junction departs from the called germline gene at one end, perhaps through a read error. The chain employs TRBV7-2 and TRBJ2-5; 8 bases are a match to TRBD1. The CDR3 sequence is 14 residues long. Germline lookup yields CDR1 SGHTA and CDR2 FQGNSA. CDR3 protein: CASTLGTGGETQYF. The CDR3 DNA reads TGTGCCAGCACCTTAGGGACAGGCGGAGAGACCCAGTACTTC.

In nucleotides, the CDR3 is TGTGCCAGCAGTTCAATCCGGGGAGCCTACGAGCAGTACTTC. Encoded protein: CASSSIRGAYEQYF. The chain employs TRBV28 and TRBJ2-7; the D gene is possibly TRBD2 (5 bases). Trimming shortened V by 4 bases and J by 2 bases, and 12 bases separated the two germline ends. Germline V gene lookup returns CDR1 MDHEN and CDR2 SYDVKM. This CDR3 contains 14 residues.

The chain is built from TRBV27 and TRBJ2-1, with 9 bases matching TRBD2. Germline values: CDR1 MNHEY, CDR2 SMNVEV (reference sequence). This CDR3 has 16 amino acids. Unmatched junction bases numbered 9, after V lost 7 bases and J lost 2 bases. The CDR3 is CASKVEAGGPYNEQFF. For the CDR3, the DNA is TGTGCCAGCAAGGTCGAAGCGGGGGGCCCCTACAATGAGCAGTTCTTC.

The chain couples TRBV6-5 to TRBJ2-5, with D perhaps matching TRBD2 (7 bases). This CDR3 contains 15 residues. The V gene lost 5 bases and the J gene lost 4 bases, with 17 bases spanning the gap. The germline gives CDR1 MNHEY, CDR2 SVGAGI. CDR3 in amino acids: CASSPEGGGPETQYF. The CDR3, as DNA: TGTGCCAGCAGTCCCGAGGGCGGGGGCCCAGAGACCCAGTACTTC.

CDR3 protein: CASSPDRVGIGSYNSPLHF. The CDR3 nucleotides read TGCGCCAGCAGCCCCGATCGGGTCGGAATTGGATCCTATAATTCACCCCTCCACTTT. This chain joins TRBV4-3 and TRBJ1-6; D gene ambiguous. The CDR3 sequence is 19 residues long. V lost 4 bases to trimming and J lost 1 base, with 20 bases between them. In germline, CDR1 is LGHNA, CDR2 YSLEER.

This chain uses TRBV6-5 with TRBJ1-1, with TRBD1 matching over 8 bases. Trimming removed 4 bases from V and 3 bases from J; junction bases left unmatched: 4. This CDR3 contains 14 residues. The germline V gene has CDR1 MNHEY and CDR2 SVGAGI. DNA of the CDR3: TGTGCCAGCAGTTTTGACAGGGGTCACACTGAAGCTTTCTTT. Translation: CASSFDRGHTEAFF.

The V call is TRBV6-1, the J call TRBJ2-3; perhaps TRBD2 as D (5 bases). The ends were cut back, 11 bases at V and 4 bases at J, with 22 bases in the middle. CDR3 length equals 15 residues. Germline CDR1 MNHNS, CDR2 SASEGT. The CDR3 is CALLGRMGAPDTQYF. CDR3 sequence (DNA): TGTGCCCTTCTAGGTAGGATGGGAGCCCCAGATACGCAGTATTTT.

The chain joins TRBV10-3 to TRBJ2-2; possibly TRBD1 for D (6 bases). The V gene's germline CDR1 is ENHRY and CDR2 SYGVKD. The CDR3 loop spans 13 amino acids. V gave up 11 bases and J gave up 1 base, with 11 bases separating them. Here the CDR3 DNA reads TGTGCCGCACACAGGGAGAACACCGGGGAGCTGTTTTTT. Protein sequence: CAAHRENTGELFF.

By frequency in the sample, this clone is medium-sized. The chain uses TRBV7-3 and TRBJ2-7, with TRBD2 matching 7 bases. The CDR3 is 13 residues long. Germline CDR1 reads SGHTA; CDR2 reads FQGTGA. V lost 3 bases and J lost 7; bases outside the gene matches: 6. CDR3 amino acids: CASSFTSVGEQYF. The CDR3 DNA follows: TGTGCCAGCAGCTTCACTAGCGTGGGGGAGCAGTACTTC.

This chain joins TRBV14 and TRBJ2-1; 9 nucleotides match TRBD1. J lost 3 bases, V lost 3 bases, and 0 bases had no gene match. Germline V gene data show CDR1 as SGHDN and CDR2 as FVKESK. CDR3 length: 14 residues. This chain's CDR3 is CASSQDRGYNEQFF. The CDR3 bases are TGTGCCAGCAGCCAGGACAGGGGCTACAATGAGCAGTTCTTC.

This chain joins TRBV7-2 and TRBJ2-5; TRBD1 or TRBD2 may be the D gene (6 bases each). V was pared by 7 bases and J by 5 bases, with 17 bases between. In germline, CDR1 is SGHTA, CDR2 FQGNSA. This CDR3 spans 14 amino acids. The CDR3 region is CASTRFPGAETQYF. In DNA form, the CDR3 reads TGTGCCAGCACCCGTTTTCCGGGGGCGGAGACCCAGTACTTC.

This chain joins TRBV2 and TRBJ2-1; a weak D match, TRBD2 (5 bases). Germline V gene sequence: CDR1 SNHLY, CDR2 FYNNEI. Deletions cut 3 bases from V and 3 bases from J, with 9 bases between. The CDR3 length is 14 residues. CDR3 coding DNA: TGTGCCAGCAGTGAGGCCACTAGCTACAATGAGCAGTTCTTC. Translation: CASSEATSYNEQFF.

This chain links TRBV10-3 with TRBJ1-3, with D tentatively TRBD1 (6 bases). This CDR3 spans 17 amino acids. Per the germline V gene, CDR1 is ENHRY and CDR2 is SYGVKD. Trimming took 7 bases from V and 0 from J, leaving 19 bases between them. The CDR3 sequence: CAIKSSEGGSSGNTIYF. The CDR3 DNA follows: TGTGCCATCAAGTCCTCTGAGGGGGGCTCCTCTGGAAACACCATATATTTT.

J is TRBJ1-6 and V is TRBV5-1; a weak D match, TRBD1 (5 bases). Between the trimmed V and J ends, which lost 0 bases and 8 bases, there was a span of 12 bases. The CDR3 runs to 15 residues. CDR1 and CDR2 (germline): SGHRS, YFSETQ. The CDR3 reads CASSLGRVGDSPLHF. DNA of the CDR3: TGCGCCAGCAGCTTGGGCAGGGTTGGGGATTCACCCCTCCACTTT.

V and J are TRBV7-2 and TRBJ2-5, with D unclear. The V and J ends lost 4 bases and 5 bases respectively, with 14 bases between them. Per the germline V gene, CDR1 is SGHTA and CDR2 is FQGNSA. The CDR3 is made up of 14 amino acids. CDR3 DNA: TGTGCCAGCAGCTCCTCCGGTAGGGTGGAGACCCAGTACTTC. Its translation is CASSSSGRVETQYF. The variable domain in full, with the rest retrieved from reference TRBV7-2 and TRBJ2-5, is GAGVSQSPSNKVTEKGKDVELRCDPISGHTALYWYRQSLGQGLEFLIYFQGNSAPDKSGLPSDRFSAERTGGSVSTLTIQRTQQEDSAVYLCASSSSGRVETQYFGPGTRLLVL.

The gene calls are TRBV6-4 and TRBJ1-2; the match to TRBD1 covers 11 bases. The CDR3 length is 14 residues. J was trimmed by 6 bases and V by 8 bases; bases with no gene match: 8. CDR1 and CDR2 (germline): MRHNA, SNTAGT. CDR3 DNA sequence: TGTGCCAGCCGAAATCGGACAGGGGGCGATGGCTACACCTTC. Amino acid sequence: CASRNRTGGDGYTF.

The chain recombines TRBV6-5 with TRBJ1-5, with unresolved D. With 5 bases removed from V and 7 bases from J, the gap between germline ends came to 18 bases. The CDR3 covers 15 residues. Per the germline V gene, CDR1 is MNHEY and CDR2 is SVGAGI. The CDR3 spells CASSVGLAGGQPQHF. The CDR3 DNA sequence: TGTGCCAGCAGTGTAGGCTTGGCAGGCGGCCAGCCCCAGCATTTT.

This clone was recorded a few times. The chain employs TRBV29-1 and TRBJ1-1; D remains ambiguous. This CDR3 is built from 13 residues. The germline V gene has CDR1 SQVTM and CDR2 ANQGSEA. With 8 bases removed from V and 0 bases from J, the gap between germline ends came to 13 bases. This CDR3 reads CSLRFEMNTEAFF. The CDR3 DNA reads TGCAGCCTTAGATTCGAAATGAACACTGAAGCTTTCTTT.

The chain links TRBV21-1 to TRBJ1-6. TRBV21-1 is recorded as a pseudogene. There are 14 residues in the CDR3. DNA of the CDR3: TGTGCCAGTAGCCTAACGTGGTCGAATTCACCCCTCCACTTT. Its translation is CASSLTWSNSPLHF.

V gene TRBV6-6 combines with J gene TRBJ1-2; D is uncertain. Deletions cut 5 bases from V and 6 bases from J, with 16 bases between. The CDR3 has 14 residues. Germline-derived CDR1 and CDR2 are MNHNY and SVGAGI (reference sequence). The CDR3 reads CASSPREDADGYTF. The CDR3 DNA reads TGTGCCAGCAGTCCACGGGAGGACGCCGATGGCTACACCTTC.

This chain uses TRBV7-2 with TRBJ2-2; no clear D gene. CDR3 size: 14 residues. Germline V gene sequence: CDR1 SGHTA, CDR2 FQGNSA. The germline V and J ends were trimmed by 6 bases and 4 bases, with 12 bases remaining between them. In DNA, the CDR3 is TGTGCCAGCAGTTTTATAGGGATCACCGGGGAGCTGTTTTTT. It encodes CASSFIGITGELFF.

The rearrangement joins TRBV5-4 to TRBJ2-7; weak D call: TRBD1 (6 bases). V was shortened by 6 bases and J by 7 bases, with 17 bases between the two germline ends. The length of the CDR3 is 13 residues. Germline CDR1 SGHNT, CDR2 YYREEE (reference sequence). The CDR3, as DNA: TGTGCCAGCATAAAGGACAGAGGTTCGGAGCAGTACTTC. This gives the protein CASIKDRGSEQYF.

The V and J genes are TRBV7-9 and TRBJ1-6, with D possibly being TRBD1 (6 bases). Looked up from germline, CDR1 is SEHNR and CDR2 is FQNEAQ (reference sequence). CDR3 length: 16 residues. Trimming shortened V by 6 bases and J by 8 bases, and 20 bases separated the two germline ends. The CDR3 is CASRPTQGFRDSPLHF. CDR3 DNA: TGTGCCAGCAGGCCCACACAGGGTTTTCGAGATTCACCCCTCCACTTT.

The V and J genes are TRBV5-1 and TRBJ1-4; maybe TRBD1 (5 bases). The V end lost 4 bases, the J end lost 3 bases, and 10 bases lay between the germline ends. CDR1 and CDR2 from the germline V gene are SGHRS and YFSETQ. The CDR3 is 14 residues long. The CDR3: CASSADRANEKLFF. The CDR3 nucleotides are TGCGCCAGCAGCGCTGACAGAGCTAATGAAAAACTGTTTTTT.

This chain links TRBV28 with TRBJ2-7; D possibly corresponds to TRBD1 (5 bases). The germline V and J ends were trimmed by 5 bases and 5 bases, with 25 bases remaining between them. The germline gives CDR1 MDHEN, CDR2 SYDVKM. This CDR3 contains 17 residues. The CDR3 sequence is CASSLPRQGRGGDEQYF. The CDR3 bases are TGTGCCAGCAGTCTTCCGAGGCAGGGAAGGGGCGGCGACGAGCAGTACTTC.